This record looks at one T cell receptor (beta chain) sequence and its context. These data are taken from a study of blood T cell repertoires in COVID-19. Study summary: Specimens from acute and convalescent COVID-19 originated in the United States, Italy and Spain. PBMCs, B-cell-depleted T cells, or T cells provided the cDNA or gDNA that made up the material.

The Seattle site enrolled patients during active infection and followed them longitudinally. Germline CDR1 is MNHEY and CDR2 is SVGEGT. Trimming shortened V by 6 bases and J by 0 bases, and 11 bases separated the two germline ends. The CDR3 runs 14 residues. As handled by the study authors: Nucleated cell number was recorded as an estimate derived from reference gene primer amplification. TCRdb's table, derived via immunoSEQ multiplex PCR, lists solely in-frame clones and lacks some. Clone size and V and J calls were adopted from that table, with D and trimming inferred from the DNA. Of 350,000 to 400,000 clones listed, 86% are singletons.

The chain has TRBV6-2 or TRBV6-3 and TRBJ1-1; no clear D gene. The receptor comes from a woman aged 60 to 75 with COVID-19, enrolled during active disease. Material for sequencing was peripheral blood. The CDR3 sequence is CASSLTVMNTEAFF. The CDR3 DNA follows: TGTGCCAGCAGCCTCACAGTTATGAACACTGAAGCTTTCTTT.